The entry that follows covers one T cell receptor beta chain sequence. Antigen specificity is unknown. A junction boundary mismatches the germline segment, possibly from a read error. 60 Vbeta and 13 Jbeta primers were used in PCR. TCRdb's copy holds only in-frame clones and misses some; the assay was immunoSEQ multiplex PCR. The sample lists around 200,000 clones; roughly four fifths were seen once. The data were obtained in a study of cytomegalovirus exposure and HLA in healthy donors. For the study at large: From donors who were HLA-typed, an early data release held 80 million or so unique TCRs. Study-level points and caveats: In vitro testing confirmed three CMV-associated chains as specific for CMV antigens. Most observed TCR sequences were rare, whereas some public TCRs were detected in many donors. A later analysis revealed that TCR association rates differed between HLA loci, peaking at DRB1 and bottoming out at HLA-C.

CDR3 size: 15 residues. The germline CDR1 and CDR2 sequences are SEHNR and FQNEAQ (reference sequence). The chain recombines TRBV7-9 with TRBJ2-7; 8 nucleotides agree with TRBD1. This TCR was sampled from a woman aged 18-29 years in good health and CMV-seronegative. Specimen: PBMCs. The DNA for the CDR3 is TGTTCCAGCAGCTTAGTCCAGGGGGCGGTCCACGAGCAGTACTTC. Translation: CSSSLVQGAVHEQYF.